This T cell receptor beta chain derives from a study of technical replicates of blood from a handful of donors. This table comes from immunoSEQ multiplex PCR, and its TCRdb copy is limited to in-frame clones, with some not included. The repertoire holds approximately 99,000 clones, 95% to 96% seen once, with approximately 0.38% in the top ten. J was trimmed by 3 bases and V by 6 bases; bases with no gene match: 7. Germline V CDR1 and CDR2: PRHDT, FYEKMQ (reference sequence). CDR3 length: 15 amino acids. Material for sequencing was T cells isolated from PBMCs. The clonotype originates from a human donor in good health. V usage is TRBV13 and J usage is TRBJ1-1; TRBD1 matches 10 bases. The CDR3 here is CASRERTGGYTEAFF. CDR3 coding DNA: TGTGCCAGCAGAGAGAGGACAGGGGGTTACACTGAAGCTTTCTTT.